Below are 30 T cell receptor beta chains sequenced from a single sample in a study of T cell repertoires in cytomegalovirus infection. Their target antigens are unknown. TCRdb reprocessed the reads with MiXCR, giving one entry per CDR3 protein. The sample consists of 100,000 to 150,000 distinct CDR3 sequences, roughly 25% of them appearing once. The material sequenced was PBMCs, sequenced either directly or after in vitro stimulation (not recorded which). The receptors shown here come from a human donor in good health (CMV status not recorded). Some clones in this sample may be carry-over from other donors' samples.

This clonotype qualifies as medium-sized (0.01 to 0.1%). The chain uses TRBV5-5 and TRBJ2-1; D is unclear. The germline CDR1 and CDR2 sequences are SGHKS and YYEKEE (reference sequence). The CDR3 has 15 residues. The V gene lost 4 bases and the J gene lost 0 bases, with 11 bases spanning the gap. CDR3 sequence reads: CASSQYPSSYNEQFF. The CDR3 region has the DNA TGTGCCAGCAGCCAGTACCCCAGCTCCTACAATGAGCAGTTCTTC.

The chain combines TRBV29-1 with TRBJ2-1, with D tentatively TRBD2 (6 bases). Germline CDR1 and CDR2: SQVTM and ANQGSEA. V lost 3 bases to trimming and J lost 1 base, with 10 bases between them. This CDR3 has 14 amino acids. The CDR3 loop reads CSVDSGRSYNEQFF. The CDR3 nucleotides read TGCAGCGTTGACAGCGGGCGTTCCTACAATGAGCAGTTCTTC.

This chain joins TRBV5-6 and TRBJ1-4, with unresolved D. The germline gives CDR1 SGHDT, CDR2 YYEEEE. CDR3 length equals 15 residues. Deletions cut 4 bases from V and 0 bases from J, with 10 bases between. CDR3 amino acids: CASSDTSTTNEKLFF. The DNA of the CDR3 is TGTGCCAGCAGCGATACATCGACAACTAATGAAAAACTGTTTTTT. The variable domain in full, completed from reference TRBV5-6 and TRBJ1-4, reads DAGVTQSPTHLIKTRGQQVTLRCSPKSGHDTVSWYQQALGQGPQFIFQYYEEEERQRGNFPDRFSGHQFPNYSSELNVNALLLGDSALYLCASSDTSTTNEKLFFGSGTQLSVL.

The chain has TRBV4-1 and TRBJ2-1; 12 nucleotides line up with TRBD2. V gave up 0 bases and J gave up 9 bases; unmatched junction bases: 9. The CDR3 contains 17 residues. The germline CDR1 and CDR2 sequences are MGHRA and YSYEKL. This CDR3 is CASSQDRLAGVDGEQFF. CDR3 nucleotides: TGCGCCAGCAGCCAAGATCGACTAGCGGGAGTCGACGGTGAGCAGTTCTTC.

There are a few counts of this clonotype. This chain links TRBV30 with TRBJ2-6; either TRBD1 or TRBD2 may supply D (5 bases each). This CDR3 spans 15 amino acids. Germline V gene sequence: CDR1 GTSNPN, CDR2 SVGIG (reference sequence). CDR3 sequence: CGGSGPGSGANVLTF. The CDR3 bases are TGTGGGGGGAGTGGGCCCGGATCTGGGGCCAACGTCCTGACTTTC.

Regarding this clonotype: A junction end diverges from the germline sequence, so it may reflect a read error. This chain links TRBV12-3 or TRBV12-4 with TRBJ2-1; 12 bases are shared with TRBD2. This CDR3 has 17 residues. The CDR3 DNA reads as TGTGCCACCAGTCGATTGGGTAGACTAGCGGGAGCACATGAGCAGTTCTTC. Translated: CATSRLGRLAGAHEQFF.

This clonotype was observed a few times. V and J are TRBV25-1 and TRBJ2-2, with 11 bases fitting TRBD1. The V and J ends lost 5 bases and 7 bases, in that order; junction bases with no gene match: 12. CDR3 length equals 17 residues. CDR1 and CDR2 (germline): MGHDK, SYGVNS. CDR3 sequence reads: CASSQDRGRIFLGELFF. The CDR3 DNA reads as TGTGCCAGCAGTCAGGACAGGGGGCGCATATTTCTCGGGGAGCTGTTTTTT.

The chain employs TRBV12-3 or TRBV12-4 and TRBJ2-7; 7 bases agree with TRBD1. The V segment lost 5 bases and the J segment 0 bases; nucleotides outside the gene matches: 4. CDR3 length equals 14 residues. CDR3 nucleotides: TGTGCCAGCAGTCGGGACAGCTACTCCTACGAGCAGTACTTC. Translating it yields CASSRDSYSYEQYF.

The chain has TRBV6-6 and TRBJ2-3; the match to TRBD2 covers 10 bases. Germline V lookup: CDR1 MNHNY, CDR2 SVGAGI (reference sequence). CDR3 length: 21 amino acids. J was trimmed by 8 bases and V by 0 bases; bases with no gene match: 23. In nucleotides, the CDR3 is TGTGCCAGCAGTTACTCGAAGAAGCTCTGGGGGCAGGGGACTAGCGAAGTTACGCAGTATTTT. Its translation: CASSYSKKLWGQGTSEVTQYF.

The CDR3 sequence is CASSPPREEENTEAFF. Written as DNA, the CDR3 is TGTGCCAGCAGCCCTCCTCGGGAGGAGGAAAACACTGAAGCTTTCTTT. The gene calls are TRBV5-6 and TRBJ1-1; D unresolved. V shed 4 bases and J shed 2 bases, with 18 bases lying between them. The CDR3 consists of 16 residues. Germline values: CDR1 SGHDT, CDR2 YYEEEE.

This clonotype was seen ten or more times. The chain is built from TRBV7-2 and TRBJ2-3; possible D gene TRBD2, 5 bases. Germline V gene lookup returns CDR1 SGHTA and CDR2 FQGNSA. V was clipped by 1 base and J by 3 bases, with 5 bases between them. This CDR3 comprises 13 residues. Here the CDR3 reads CASSLGRTDTQYF. The DNA of the CDR3 is TGTGCCAGCAGCTTAGGGAGGACAGATACGCAGTATTTT.

The rearrangement uses TRBV7-9 and TRBJ2-1, with D tentatively TRBD2 (5 bases). Per germline, CDR1 SEHNR and CDR2 FQNEAQ (reference sequence). The CDR3 contains 13 residues. The V end was cut by 0 bases, the J end by 8 bases, with 8 bases between. The CDR3 loop reads CASSLALGDEQFF. CDR3 DNA: TGTGCCAGCAGCTTAGCACTAGGCGATGAGCAGTTCTTC.

The chain combines TRBV7-2 with TRBJ1-6, with TRBD1 as a possible D gene (5 bases). The germline V gene encodes CDR1 SGHTA and CDR2 FQGNSA. The V and J ends lost 5 bases and 7 bases respectively, with 12 bases between them. The CDR3 extends over 14 amino acids. CDR3 sequence (DNA): TGTGCCAGCAGCCAGGGAATCCAAAATTCACCCCTCCACTTT. It is translated as CASSQGIQNSPLHF.

V is TRBV12-3 or TRBV12-4 and J is TRBJ2-2; weak D call: TRBD2 (6 bases). The CDR3 is 14 amino acids. Trimming removed 8 bases from V and 2 bases from J, with 12 bases in between. For the CDR3, the DNA is TGTGCCAGCTGGTGGGAGGCCAACACCGGGGAGCTGTTTTTT. Translated, it gives CASWWEANTGELFF.

This clonotype was counted at least ten times. The V call is TRBV23-1, the J call TRBJ2-1; 12 positions match TRBD2. TRBV23-1 counts as an open reading frame of uncertain function. The V and J ends lost 7 bases and 7 bases, in that order; junction bases with no gene match: 26. The length of the CDR3 is 21 residues. CDR3 nucleotide sequence: TGCGCCAGCACCGAACTAGCGGGAGGCCTCACCATACCAAGTCTCAGGAATGAGCAGTTCTTC. It encodes CASTELAGGLTIPSLRNEQFF.

This clonotype was recorded a few times. The J gene is TRBJ2-2, the V gene TRBV28, with a possible D match to TRBD1 (6 bases). Germline CDR1 and CDR2: MDHEN and SYDVKM. V was shortened by 4 bases and J by 6 bases, with 15 bases between the two germline ends. The CDR3 is 15 residues long. The CDR3, as DNA: TGTGCCAGCAGTTCCACAGGGATGGCGGCCGGGGAGCTGTTTTTT. Translating it yields CASSSTGMAAGELFF.

This clonotype was observed a handful of times. This chain uses TRBV29-1 with TRBJ1-1, with D unclear. Germline V gene lookup returns CDR1 SQVTM and CDR2 ANQGSEA. The CDR3 is made up of 13 amino acids. Between the trimmed V and J ends, which lost 4 bases and 1 base, there was a span of 10 bases. This chain's CDR3 is CSVGGLGNTEAFF. In nucleotides, the CDR3 is TGCAGCGTTGGAGGGCTCGGGAACACTGAAGCTTTCTTT.

The chain uses TRBV4-1 and TRBJ2-3; D is ambiguous. V gave up 5 bases and J gave up 4 bases, with 16 bases separating them. The CDR3 sequence is 15 residues long. CDR1 is MGHRA and CDR2 is YSYEKL in the germline V gene. CDR3 amino acids: CASSEQSSIADTQYF. The DNA of the CDR3 is TGCGCCAGCAGCGAGCAGAGTAGCATAGCAGATACGCAGTATTTT.

This clonotype was detected many times. This chain links TRBV7-8 with TRBJ2-5; D could derive from TRBD1 or TRBD2 (6 bases each). The CDR3 is 13 residues long. Trimming pared 5 bases from V and 4 bases from J, leaving 11 bases between. CDR1 and CDR2 (germline): SGHVS, FQNEAQ. The CDR3 nucleotides read TGTGCCAGCAGCCGCGGGACAAGAGAGACCCAGTACTTC. It translates to CASSRGTRETQYF. Together with reference TRBV7-8 and TRBJ2-5, the CDR3 gives the full variable domain: GAGVSQSPRYKVAKRGQDVALRCDPISGHVSLFWYQQALGQGPEFLTYFQNEAQLDKSGLPSDRFFAERPEGSVSTLKIQRTQQEDSAVYLCASSRGTRETQYFGPGTRLLVL.

This clonotype was seen only a few times. J is TRBJ1-4 and V is TRBV7-6; D is unresolved. CDR3 length: 12 amino acids. Trimming stripped 5 bases from V and 7 bases from J, with 8 bases between. Germline CDR1 SGHVS, CDR2 FNYEAQ. The DNA of the CDR3 is TGTGCCAGCAGCCCACGGGGTGAAAAACTGTTTTTT. This sequence encodes CASSPRGEKLFF.

This clonotype has ten or more counts. The chain's CDR3 is CASSPAAGEATDTQYF. The CDR3 DNA sequence: TGTGCCAGCAGCCCAGCCGCGGGAGAAGCGACAGATACGCAGTATTTT. This rearrangement joins TRBV7-6 to TRBJ2-3; 7 nucleotides align to TRBD2. Looked up from germline, CDR1 is SGHVS and CDR2 is FNYEAQ. The CDR3 totals 16 residues. Unmatched junction bases numbered 11, after V lost 5 bases and J lost 3 bases.

This clonotype has only a few counts. The chain employs TRBV6-1 and TRBJ2-3, with TRBD2 identical over 15 bases. V dropped 5 bases and J dropped 6; count of bases not matched to a gene: 18. Germline V gene lookup returns CDR1 MNHNS and CDR2 SASEGT. This CDR3 is built from 20 residues. The CDR3 sequence is CASSYRVRGLAGGRSDTQYF. The CDR3 DNA is TGTGCCAGCAGTTACCGCGTCCGAGGACTAGCGGGAGGGCGGTCTGATACGCAGTATTTT.

The chain recombines TRBV6-1 with TRBJ2-7; D may match TRBD1 or TRBD2 (6 bases each). This CDR3 has 12 amino acids. V was clipped by 6 bases and J by 3 bases, with 9 bases between them. Germline lookup yields CDR1 MNHNS and CDR2 SASEGT. CDR3 nucleotides: TGTGCCAGCAGGGAGGGACACTACGAGCAGTACGTC. Translated: CASREGHYEQYV.

This clonotype turned up a few times. J is TRBJ2-5 and V is TRBV2, with D unresolved. The V and J ends lost 1 base and 4 bases respectively, with 10 bases between them. The CDR3 sequence is 14 residues long. CDR1 SNHLY and CDR2 FYNNEI come from the germline V gene. For the CDR3, the DNA is TGTGCCAGCAGTGAAGGGGCGCCCGGAGAGACCCAGTACTTC. The encoded protein is CASSEGAPGETQYF.

This clonotype showed up many times. The chain recombines TRBV12-3 or TRBV12-4 with TRBJ1-5; TRBD1 aligns across 7 bases. The CDR3 totals 17 residues. V was clipped by 1 base and J by 3 bases; unmatched bases: 9. In DNA, the CDR3 is TGTGCCAGCAGTTTAGGTATCGAGACAGGGTTCAATCAGCCCCAGCATTTT. It yields the protein CASSLGIETGFNQPQHF.

The V gene is TRBV7-2, the J gene TRBJ1-5; maybe TRBD1 (5 bases). V lost 4 bases, J lost 7 bases, and 17 bases lay in between. CDR3 length equals 15 residues. Germline assignment: CDR1 SGHTA and CDR2 FQGNSA. The CDR3 spells CASSSRGLGMQPQHF. The CDR3 DNA reads TGTGCCAGCAGCTCAAGGGGATTGGGAATGCAGCCCCAGCATTTT.

The chain has TRBV4-2 and TRBJ1-4, with 8 bases aligning to TRBD1. The CDR3 covers 14 residues. Looked up from germline, CDR1 is LGHNA and CDR2 is YNFKEQ. After removal of 1 base from V and 8 bases from J, the junction contained 3 bases not matched to a gene. The CDR3 is CASSQGQGAEKLFF. CDR3 bases: TGTGCCAGCAGCCAAGGGCAGGGGGCCGAAAAACTGTTTTTT.

V is TRBV7-6 and J is TRBJ2-6, with D possibly being TRBD1 (6 bases). Trimming pared 5 bases from V and 1 base from J, leaving 9 bases between. Germline-derived CDR1 and CDR2 are SGHVS and FNYEAQ. The CDR3 has 15 residues. CDR3 DNA sequence: TGTGCCAGCAGCCGAGGGGGATCTGGGGCCAACGTCCTGACTTTC. Translating gives CASSRGGSGANVLTF.

This clonotype appeared a few times. The chain has TRBV5-6 and TRBJ2-2, with D hard to call. Trimming removed 5 bases at V and 1 base at J, with 12 bases between. Germline V CDR1 and CDR2: SGHDT, YYEEEE. The CDR3 has 15 amino acids. The CDR3 nucleotides are TGTGCCAGCAGATTCCGGGTCCTGAACACCGGGGAGCTGTTTTTT. Its protein product is CASRFRVLNTGELFF.

This clonotype was seen only a few times. The V call is TRBV11-2, the J call TRBJ2-5; 12 nucleotides match TRBD2. V dropped 5 bases and J dropped 5; count of bases not matched to a gene: 6. CDR3 length equals 15 residues. Germline-derived CDR1 and CDR2 are SGHAT and FQNNGV. The CDR3 sequence: CASSPTSGSGETQYF. DNA for the CDR3: TGTGCCAGCAGCCCGACTAGCGGGAGTGGTGAGACCCAGTACTTC.